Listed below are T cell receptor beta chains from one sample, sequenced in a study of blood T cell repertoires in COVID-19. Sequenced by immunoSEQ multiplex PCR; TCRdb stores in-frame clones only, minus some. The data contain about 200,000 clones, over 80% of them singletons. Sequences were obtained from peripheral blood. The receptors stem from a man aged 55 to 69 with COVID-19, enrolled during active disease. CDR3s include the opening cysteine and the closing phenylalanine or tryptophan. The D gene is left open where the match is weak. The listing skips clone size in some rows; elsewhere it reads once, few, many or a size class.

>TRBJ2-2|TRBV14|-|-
CASSRAISTGELFF
TGTGCCAGCAGCCGAGCTATTTCCACCGGGGAGCTGTTTTTT
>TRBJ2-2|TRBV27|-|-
CASSPPLTGELFF
TGTGCCAGCAGCCCCCCCCTCACCGGGGAGCTGTTTTTT
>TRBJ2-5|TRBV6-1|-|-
CASSEKLQETQYF
TGTGCCAGCAGTGAAAAACTCCAAGAGACCCAGTACTTC
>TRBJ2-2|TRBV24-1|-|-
CATSGSAGELFF
TGTGCCACCAGTGGTTCGGCCGGGGAGCTGTTTTTT
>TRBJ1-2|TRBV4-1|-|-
CASSLNRAGDGYTF
TGCGCCAGCAGCCTCAATCGGGCGGGGGATGGCTACACCTTC
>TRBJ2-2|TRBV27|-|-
CASSLLPANTGELFF
TGTGCCAGCAGTTTATTGCCGGCGAACACCGGGGAGCTGTTTTTT
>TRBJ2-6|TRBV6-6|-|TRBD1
CASSQWTGVPSGANVLTF
TGTGCCAGCAGTCAATGGACAGGGGTCCCCTCTGGGGCCAACGTCCTGACTTTC
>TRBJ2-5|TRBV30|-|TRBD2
CAWSLGLAGRGQTQYF
TGTGCCTGGAGTCTAGGACTAGCGGGCCGGGGGCAGACCCAGTACTTC
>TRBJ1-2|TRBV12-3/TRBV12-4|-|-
CASSFGVGGYTF
TGTGCCAGCAGTTTCGGGGTGGGAGGCTACACCTTC
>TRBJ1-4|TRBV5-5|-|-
CASSWTPGHGNEKLFF
TGTGCCAGCAGTTGGACCCCGGGACACGGTAATGAAAAACTGTTTTTT
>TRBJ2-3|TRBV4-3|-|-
CASSQDRSTDTQYF
TGCGCCAGCAGCCAAGATCGGAGCACAGATACGCAGTATTTT
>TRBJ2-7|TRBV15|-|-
CATSRDRSYEQYF
TGTGCCACCAGCAGAGATCGGAGCTACGAGCAGTACTTC
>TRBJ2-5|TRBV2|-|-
CASKEERRETQYF
TGTGCCAGCAAGGAGGAGCGGAGGGAGACCCAGTACTTC
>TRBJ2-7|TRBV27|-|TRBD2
CASSTPRLAGTYEQYF
TGTGCCAGCAGTACCCCCCGACTAGCGGGGACCTACGAGCAGTACTTC
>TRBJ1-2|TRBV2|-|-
CASSIFRSAGEGYGYTF
TGTGCCAGCAGTATCTTCCGGAGTGCGGGTGAAGGCTATGGCTACACCTTC
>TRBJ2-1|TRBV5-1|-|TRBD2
CASSPTSGAYNEQFF
TGCGCCAGCAGCCCGACTAGCGGGGCCTACAATGAGCAGTTCTTC
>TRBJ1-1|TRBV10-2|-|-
CASSQTGGHAEAFF
TGCGCCAGCAGCCAGACAGGCGGCCATGCTGAAGCTTTCTTT
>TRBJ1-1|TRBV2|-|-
CASSLGPNTEAFF
TGTGCCAGCAGTTTGGGCCCGAACACTGAAGCTTTCTTT
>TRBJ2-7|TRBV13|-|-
CASSLQGGIHEQYF
TGTGCCAGCAGCTTACAGGGTGGGATCCACGAGCAGTACTTC
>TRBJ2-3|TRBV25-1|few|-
CASSEFGVGGTDTQYF
TGTGCCAGCAGTGAATTCGGGGTAGGCGGCACAGATACGCAGTATTTT
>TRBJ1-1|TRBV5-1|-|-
CASSLGAGGTEAFF
TGCGCCAGCAGCTTGGGGGCCGGGGGAACTGAAGCTTTCTTT
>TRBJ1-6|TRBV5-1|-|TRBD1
CASSIGQGADSPLHF
TGCGCCAGCAGCATTGGACAGGGGGCTGATTCACCCCTCCACTTT